The 32 T cell receptor beta chains reported below all come from one sample, sequenced in a study of cytomegalovirus exposure and HLA in healthy donors (dated by TCRdb to 2016 to 2017). The library came from the immunoSEQ multiplex PCR assay. A mixture of 60 forward primers for TCR Vbeta segments and 13 reverse primers for TCR Jbeta segments was used in the multiplex PCR. Imported from immuneACCESS, the table was reduced by TCRdb to in-frame sequences with V and J called. These copies leave out some clones; in studies compared against another copy, an unresolved V gene accounts for under half, and the cause of the remainder is not known. The sample records 220,000 or so clones, around four fifths of which are singletons. 1.7% of the sample rests with the top ten. Sample: PBMCs. The receptors originated from a man in his forties or fifties in good health and CMV-seronegative.

CDR3 residues: CASSVAGGSTDTQYF. The CDR3 region has the DNA TGTGCCAGCAGCGTAGCTGGCGGGAGCACAGATACGCAGTATTTT. V gene TRBV9 combines with J gene TRBJ2-3, with D tentatively TRBD2 (5 bases). V was shortened by 0 bases and J by 0 bases, with 8 bases between the two germline ends. This CDR3 region has 15 residues. Germline V lookup: CDR1 SGDLS, CDR2 YYNGEE. Full variable domain (rest looked up from reference TRBV9 and TRBJ2-3): DSGVTQTPKHLITATGQRVTLRCSPRSGDLSVYWYQQSLDQGLQFLIQYYNGEERAKGNILERFSAQQFPDLHSELNLSSLELGDSALYFCASSVAGGSTDTQYFGPGTRLTVL.

V and J are TRBV27 and TRBJ2-3; D is perhaps TRBD2 (6 bases). The CDR3 is 15 amino acids. With 1 base removed from V and 0 bases from J, the gap between germline ends came to 8 bases. Germline V CDR1 and CDR2: MNHEY, SMNVEV (reference sequence). CDR3 nucleotide sequence: TGTGCCAGCAGTTTATTGGGACTTAGCACAGATACGCAGTATTTT. Translating it yields CASSLLGLSTDTQYF.

This clone came up once. The rearrangement links TRBV6-6 to TRBJ2-3; 8 bases align to TRBD1. V dropped 2 bases and J dropped 3; count of bases not matched to a gene: 4. CDR3 length equals 15 residues. Per the germline V gene, CDR1 is MNHNY and CDR2 is SVGAGI (reference sequence). CDR3 sequence: CASSYGQGSTDTQYF. CDR3 bases: TGTGCCAGCAGTTACGGACAGGGCTCGACAGATACGCAGTATTTT.

This chain links TRBV27 with TRBJ1-1; 9 bases line up with TRBD1. The J segment lost 4 bases and the V segment lost 3 bases, leaving 12 bases of the junction unmatched. The length of the CDR3 is 17 residues. Looked up from germline, CDR1 is MNHEY and CDR2 is SMNVEV (reference sequence). This chain's CDR3 is CASSFRPPGQGSTEAFF. CDR3 DNA: TGTGCCAGCAGTTTCCGCCCTCCAGGACAGGGGAGCACTGAAGCTTTCTTT.

The V gene is TRBV2, the J gene TRBJ2-5, with 7 bases matching TRBD1. CDR1 and CDR2 (germline): SNHLY, FYNNEI. This CDR3 has 15 amino acids. Trimming took 4 bases from V and 4 from J; bases not matched to a gene: 9. In DNA, the CDR3 is TGTGCCAGCAGTGCCCGACAGGGACGCCCAGAGACCCAGTACTTC. Residues: CASSARQGRPETQYF.

This clone has only a few counts. The chain employs TRBV7-3 and TRBJ2-1; 9 bases fit TRBD2. The germline gives CDR1 SGHTA, CDR2 FQGTGA. The CDR3 runs to 17 residues. V trimming: 0 bases; J trimming: 5 bases; junction bases outside the gene matches: 8. The CDR3 sequence: CASSLTGGLAGNNEQFF. CDR3 sequence (DNA): TGTGCCAGCAGCTTAACGGGTGGCCTAGCGGGGAACAATGAGCAGTTCTTC.

The rearrangement joins TRBV5-4 to TRBJ2-2; tentatively, D is TRBD2 (5 bases). Trimming removed 3 bases at V and 6 bases at J, with 9 bases between. This CDR3 is built from 13 residues. The germline V gene encodes CDR1 SGHNT and CDR2 YYREEE (reference sequence). The CDR3 coding sequence is TGTGCCAGCAGCTCACTAGACGCCGGGGAGCTGTTTTTT. As protein: CASSSLDAGELFF.

This clone was seen just once. V usage is TRBV7-9 and J usage is TRBJ1-1; no firm D call. Germline V gene sequence: CDR1 SEHNR, CDR2 FQNEAQ (reference sequence). Between the trimmed V and J ends, which lost 1 base and 0 bases, there was a span of 12 bases. This CDR3 has 16 amino acids. The CDR3 loop reads CASSLGAGSLNTEAFF. Here the CDR3 DNA reads TGTGCCAGCAGCTTAGGGGCTGGATCCCTGAACACTGAAGCTTTCTTT.

The chain has TRBV27 and TRBJ2-5; 8 bases are shared with TRBD1. This CDR3 has 14 amino acids. Trimming removed 4 bases from V and 5 bases from J; junction bases left unmatched: 6. Germline V gives CDR1 MNHEY, CDR2 SMNVEV (reference sequence). CDR3 protein: CASSYRQGRETQYF. The CDR3 DNA is TGTGCCAGCAGTTACCGACAGGGGCGGGAGACCCAGTACTTC.

The J gene is TRBJ2-3, the V gene TRBV5-1, with 14 positions matching TRBD2. Germline trimming cut 0 bases from V and 4 bases from J; bases unmatched to any gene: 7. The CDR3 runs 18 residues. Germline lookup yields CDR1 SGHRS and CDR2 YFSETQ. In nucleotides, the CDR3 is TGCGCCAGCAGCTTGGTCGGACTAGCGGGAGGTGTGGCAGATACGCAGTATTTT. Amino acid sequence: CASSLVGLAGGVADTQYF.

Only one count was recorded for this clone. CDR3 in amino acids: CASSTGGQGLGTEAFF. CDR3 DNA sequence: TGTGCCAGTAGTACGGGCGGACAGGGATTGGGCACTGAAGCTTTCTTT. The rearrangement uses TRBV19 and TRBJ1-1, with TRBD1 matching over 8 bases. The germline V gene encodes CDR1 LNHDA and CDR2 SQIVND (reference sequence). V lost 4 bases, J lost 4 bases, and 11 bases stayed unmatched. There are 16 residues in the CDR3.

The genes are TRBV10-3 and TRBJ1-1; 7 nucleotides agree with TRBD1. The junction had 7 bases not matched to a gene; V was cut back by 6 bases and J by 3 bases. This CDR3 has 14 residues. The germline CDR1 and CDR2 sequences are ENHRY and SYGVKD. Written as DNA, the CDR3 is TGTGCCATCAGGGCAACAGGGGATTACACTGAAGCTTTCTTT. As protein: CAIRATGDYTEAFF.

Points on this clone: A much larger clone sits a single nucleotide away, making a read error possible. This chain uses TRBV11-2 with TRBJ2-7; D gene uncertain. The CDR3 runs to 11 residues. CDR1 and CDR2 (germline): SGHAT, FQNNGV. V dropped 6 bases and J dropped 2 bases, with 5 bases sitting between them. DNA of the CDR3: TGTGCCAGCAGTTCCACCTACGAGCAGTACTTC. It codes for CASSSTYEQYF.

The chain carries TRBV9 and TRBJ1-5, with unresolved D. Trimming removed 3 bases from V and 0 bases from J, with 10 bases in between. This CDR3 has 15 amino acids. Germline V gene sequence: CDR1 SGDLS, CDR2 YYNGEE. CDR3 loop: CASSEMGSSNQPQHF. CDR3 nucleotides: TGTGCCAGCAGCGAGATGGGCAGTAGCAATCAGCCCCAGCATTTT.

The chain uses TRBV6-1 and TRBJ2-7; 7 nucleotides match TRBD2. This CDR3 is built from 13 residues. V lost 6 bases to trimming and J lost 0 bases; unmatched junction nucleotides: 2. Germline assignment: CDR1 MNHNS and CDR2 SASEGT. For the CDR3, the DNA is TGTGCCAGCAGGCTAGCGGACTCCTACGAGCAGTACTTC. Translating gives CASRLADSYEQYF.

J is TRBJ2-2 and V is TRBV7-8; 14 nucleotides align to TRBD2. V lost 6 bases and J lost 7; bases outside the gene matches: 4. This CDR3 is built from 15 residues. Germline V gene lookup returns CDR1 SGHVS and CDR2 FQNEAQ. The CDR3 DNA sequence: TGTGCCAGCAGGGGGACTAGCGGGAGTGTCGGGGAGCTGTTTTTT. The encoded protein is CASRGTSGSVGELFF.

The chain combines TRBV30 with TRBJ2-7; 8 nucleotides align to TRBD2. After removal of 4 bases from V and 0 bases from J, the junction contained 2 bases not matched to a gene. The germline gives CDR1 GTSNPN, CDR2 SVGIG (reference sequence). This CDR3 contains 13 residues. The CDR3 region is CAWKRGNSYEQYF. The CDR3 bases are TGTGCCTGGAAGCGGGGGAACTCCTACGAGCAGTACTTC.

The J gene is TRBJ2-5, the V gene TRBV7-6; D possibly corresponds to TRBD2 (5 bases). Near its end, the DNA agrees better with TRBJ2-7, so the J call may be wrong. CDR1 and CDR2 from the germline V gene are SGHVS and FNYEAQ. The CDR3 has 15 residues. CDR3 coding DNA: TGTGCCAGCAGCTTAGGAGGGAGTGCGTCCTACGAGCAGTACTTC. This encodes CASSLGGSASYEQYF.

The V and J genes are TRBV7-6 and TRBJ2-7; D is perhaps TRBD2 (5 bases). The CDR3 has 16 residues. Germline-derived CDR1 and CDR2 are SGHVS and FNYEAQ. V lost 2 bases and J 5 bases, leaving 19 bases between the germline ends. The CDR3 loop reads CASSLLGRLASNEQYF. The CDR3 coding sequence is TGTGCCAGCAGCTTATTAGGGCGGCTAGCTTCGAACGAGCAGTACTTC. The whole variable domain, remainder taken from reference TRBV7-6 and TRBJ2-7, is GAGVSQSPRYKVTKRGQDVALRCDPISGHVSLYWYRQALGQGPEFLTYFNYEAQQDKSGLPNDRFSAERPEGSISTLTIQRTEQRDSAMYRCASSLLGRLASNEQYFGPGTRLTVT.

The chain employs TRBV5-1 and TRBJ2-5; 12 bases match TRBD2. With V trimmed by 4 bases and J by 6 bases, 7 bases remained unmatched. This CDR3 has 15 amino acids. CDR1 is SGHRS, CDR2 YFSETQ, per germline. As DNA, the CDR3 is TGCGCCAGCAGCGGACTAGCGGGATCTGGAAAGACCCAGTACTTC. This codes for CASSGLAGSGKTQYF.

The rearrangement joins TRBV5-1 to TRBJ2-7; D is perhaps TRBD2 (6 bases). CDR3 length: 15 amino acids. Trimming cost V 0 bases and J 3 bases, with 13 bases left between them. Germline V gene sequence: CDR1 SGHRS, CDR2 YFSETQ. The CDR3 DNA reads TGCGCCAGCAGCTTGGAGGGGACTCAAGACTACGAGCAGTACTTC. Its translation: CASSLEGTQDYEQYF.

The genes are TRBV6-6 and TRBJ2-5; 8 bases line up with TRBD1. The CDR3 covers 13 residues. CDR1 is MNHNY and CDR2 is SVGAGI in the germline V gene (reference sequence). The trim removed 6 bases at V and 4 bases at J, leaving 4 bases unmatched. CDR3 sequence reads: CASSPGGGETQYF. The CDR3 nucleotides are TGTGCCAGCAGCCCAGGGGGCGGAGAGACCCAGTACTTC.

The chain combines TRBV27 with TRBJ2-4; D perhaps matches TRBD2 (6 bases). Trimming shortened V by 1 base and J by 3 bases, and 10 bases separated the two germline ends. This CDR3 has 15 amino acids. The germline V gene encodes CDR1 MNHEY and CDR2 SMNVEV (reference sequence). The CDR3 DNA is TGTGCCAGCAGTTTATTGGAGGGTGGCAAAAACATTCAGTACTTC. This translates into CASSLLEGGKNIQYF.

The chain links TRBV28 to TRBJ1-1; 8 bases fit TRBD1. The germline CDR1 and CDR2 sequences are MDHEN and SYDVKM. The CDR3 is made up of 12 amino acids. V dropped 5 bases and J dropped 8; count of bases not matched to a gene: 4. The CDR3 DNA reads TGTGCCAGCAGTCTCCGGGACAGGGAAGCTTTCTTT. It yields the protein CASSLRDREAFF. Variable domain in full (rest from reference TRBV28 and TRBJ1-1): DVKVTQSSRYLVKRTGEKVFLECVQDMDHENMFWYRQDPGLGLRLIYFSYDVKMKEKGDIPEGYSVSREKKERFSLILESASTNQTSMYLCASSLRDREAFFGQGTRLTVV.

This clone has a handful of counts. Other DNA sequences of this sample code for an identical CDR3. The CDR3 bases are TGTGCCAGCAGCTTGACTAGCAGCACAGATACGCAGTATTTT. It specifies CASSLTSSTDTQYF. The V and J genes are TRBV11-3 and TRBJ2-3, with TRBD2 matching 7 bases. V lost 3 bases, J lost 0 bases, and 0 bases stayed unmatched. Germline loops: CDR1 SGHNT, CDR2 YENEEA. The CDR3 length is 14 residues.

The rearrangement links TRBV5-4 to TRBJ1-1; no reliable D call. Trimming took 4 bases from V and 3 from J, leaving 16 bases between them. The CDR3 is 15 amino acids. Germline V gene sequence: CDR1 SGHNT, CDR2 YYREEE (reference sequence). The chain's CDR3 is CASSPMTGRDTEAFF. CDR3 DNA sequence: TGTGCCAGCAGCCCAATGACGGGAAGAGACACTGAAGCTTTCTTT.

The gene calls are TRBV11-1 and TRBJ2-1, with D possibly matching TRBD2 (6 bases). Trimming took off 5 bases at V and 2 bases at J, with 16 bases between the two ends. Germline-derived CDR1 and CDR2 are SGHAT and FQDESV (reference sequence). CDR3 length: 16 residues. CDR3 sequence reads: CASSQRSLATYNEQFF. The CDR3 DNA reads as TGTGCCAGCAGCCAACGGTCCCTAGCGACCTACAATGAGCAGTTCTTC.

This chain's CDR3 is CASSLGSGGSNQPQHF. In DNA, the CDR3 is TGCGCCAGCAGCTTGGGCTCAGGGGGTAGCAATCAGCCCCAGCATTTT. The V gene is TRBV5-1, the J gene TRBJ1-5, with 7 bases aligning to TRBD1. After removal of 0 bases from V and 0 bases from J, the junction contained 3 bases not matched to a gene. The CDR3 has 16 residues. Germline V gene sequence: CDR1 SGHRS, CDR2 YFSETQ.

The rearrangement uses TRBV15 and TRBJ1-1; D possibly corresponds to TRBD1 (5 bases). The germline V gene encodes CDR1 LNHNV and CDR2 YYDKDF (reference sequence). This CDR3 comprises 13 residues. V lost 5 bases and J 3 bases, leaving 10 bases between the germline ends. The chain's CDR3 is CATSGRGDTEAFF. The CDR3, as DNA: TGTGCCACCAGCGGGCGGGGGGACACTGAAGCTTTCTTT.

The gene calls are TRBV6-5 and TRBJ2-2, with TRBD2 matching over 7 bases. The germline V gene has CDR1 MNHEY and CDR2 SVGAGI. The J segment lost 1 base and the V segment lost 7 bases, leaving 3 bases of the junction unmatched. This CDR3 comprises 14 residues. The CDR3 sequence is CASTSSGNTGELFF. CDR3 sequence (DNA): TGTGCCAGCACCTCTAGCGGGAACACCGGGGAGCTGTTTTTT.

The chain couples TRBV29-1 to TRBJ2-3, with D tentatively TRBD2 (5 bases). Germline loops: CDR1 SQVTM, CDR2 ANQGSEA. V was pared by 4 bases and J by 2 bases, with 10 bases between. CDR3 length equals 13 residues. The CDR3 loop reads CSVVGSVTDTQYF. The CDR3 DNA follows: TGCAGCGTTGTAGGTAGCGTCACAGATACGCAGTATTTT.

The chain recombines TRBV29-1 with TRBJ2-1; 9 bases are shared with TRBD1. CDR3 size: 13 residues. V shed 4 bases and J 12 bases; nucleotides not matched to a gene: 10. Germline CDR1 and CDR2: SQVTM and ANQGSEA. In DNA, the CDR3 is TGCAGCGTTGCCGGGACAGGGCCAGGACCGCAGTTCTTC. Its translation is CSVAGTGPGPQFF.